Sequencing of this T cell receptor (beta chain) was carried out in a study of naive and memory T cell subsets. Points from the study as a whole: Diversity fell and Gini index rose from naive through CM, EM, EMRA. Each distinct alpha or beta sequence counts as one clonotype. Over 90% of naive TCR sequences appeared only once after error correction, unlike memory subsets.

The beta constant-region primer was an equimolar mix of two oligonucleotides covering TRBC1 and TRBC2. Four rounds of PCR amplified the ligated cDNA using nested alpha and beta constant-region primers plus SP2. TCRdb independently ran MiXCR on the UMI-ligation and nested PCR reads; one entry per CDR3 protein. The data hold 130,000 to 150,000 distinct CDR3 sequences, with 17% observed a single time. This clonotype has more than one count but fewer than ten. Its antigen is not identified. The length of the CDR3 is 11 residues. The germline CDR1 and CDR2 sequences are SEHNR and FQNEAQ (reference sequence). After removal of 8 bases from V and 12 bases from J, the junction contained 5 bases not matched to a gene.

The sample consisted of naive CD4+ T cells from blood. This sequence was found in a human donor in good health. J is TRBJ2-1 and V is TRBV7-9, with TRBD1 matching 9 bases. CDR3 loop: CASSRQGGQFF. DNA for the CDR3: TGTGCCAGCTCCCGACAGGGGGGGCAGTTCTTC. Supplemented by reference TRBV7-9 and TRBJ2-1, the full variable domain reads DTGVSQNPRHKITKRGQNVTFRCDPISEHNRLYWYRQTLGQGPEFLTYFQNEAQLEKSRLLSDRFSAERPKGSFSTLEIQRTEQGDSAMYLCASSRQGGQFFGPGTRLTVL.